The rows below give T cell receptor beta chains drawn from one sample of a study of CD8 T cells in ankylosing spondylitis. TCRdb fed the 5' RACE reads into MiXCR, producing one record per CDR3 protein. The top ten hold 3.5% of the sample, which has 250,000 to 350,000 distinct CDR3 sequences, under 25% seen once. The sequencing sample was made of blood, either unsorted or a sorted T cell fraction (not recorded which). All receptors come from a female donor with ankylosing spondylitis or in good health (not recorded which). The CDR3 runs from the conserved cysteine through the conserved F or W. A D gene is named only where the DNA matches it firmly. Clone size is shown for a subset of rows, as once, few, many or a class of expanded clone.

J: TRBJ2-1; V: TRBV7-8; size: -; D: -; DNA: TGTGCCAGCAGCTCCCGACAGCTCAATGAGCAGTTCTTC; CDR3: CASSSRQLNEQFF
J: TRBJ1-2; V: TRBV18; size: -; D: -; DNA: TGTGCCAGCTCACCAGAGAACGAAAGAGGTGGCTACACCTTC; CDR3: CASSPENERGGYTF
J: TRBJ2-7; V: TRBV27; size: few; D: TRBD2; DNA: TGTGCCAGCAGCCCAACCGGCGGGAGGTCGAGGAGCTCCTACGAGCAGTACTTC; CDR3: CASSPTGGRSRSSYEQYF
J: TRBJ2-4; V: TRBV20-1; size: -; D: -; DNA: TGCAGTGCTGGAGTTGACAGAGCCAAAAACATTCAGTACTTC; CDR3: CSAGVDRAKNIQYF
J: TRBJ1-3; V: TRBV29-1; size: many; D: -; DNA: TGCAGCGTTTTCACCCCAGGAAACACCATATATTTT; CDR3: CSVFTPGNTIYF
J: TRBJ2-2; V: TRBV7-6; size: few; D: TRBD2; DNA: TGTGCCAGCAGCCGACTAGCGGGAGTGAACACCGGGGAGCTGTTTTTT; CDR3: CASSRLAGVNTGELFF
J: TRBJ1-1; V: TRBV6-1; size: -; D: -; DNA: TGTGCCAGCAGTCTGGACGGGGGGCTCACTGAAGCTTTCTTT; CDR3: CASSLDGGLTEAFF
J: TRBJ2-1; V: TRBV9; size: -; D: -; DNA: TGTGCCAGCAGCCGAGTCGGGCCCTACAATGAGCAGTTCTTC; CDR3: CASSRVGPYNEQFF
J: TRBJ2-3; V: TRBV5-4; size: -; D: TRBD2; DNA: TGTGCCAGCAGCTCACGGACTAGCGGGAGGGCCTCTACGCAGTATTTT; CDR3: CASSSRTSGRASTQYF
J: TRBJ2-7; V: TRBV5-6; size: -; D: -; DNA: TGTGCCAGCAGCTCGCGGGACAGCCAGAGCTCCTACGAGCAGTACTTC; CDR3: CASSSRDSQSSYEQYF
J: TRBJ1-2; V: TRBV9; size: few; D: -; DNA: TGTGCCAGCAGCCCCGGGGCCACATTGATCGAGGGCTACACCTTC; CDR3: CASSPGATLIEGYTF
J: TRBJ2-5; V: TRBV20-1; size: many; D: -; DNA: TGCAGTGCTAGAGTGGGGCAAGAGACCCAGTACTTC; CDR3: CSARVGQETQYF
J: TRBJ2-5; V: TRBV10-3; size: -; D: -; DNA: TGTGCCATCAGTGGAGACTCCGAGGGTGGCAACACCCAAGAGACCCAGTACTTC; CDR3: CAISGDSEGGNTQETQYF
J: TRBJ1-1; V: TRBV27; size: many; D: -; DNA: TGTGCCAGCAGTTTCAGGGGATCTGAAGCTTTCTTT; CDR3: CASSFRGSEAFF
J: TRBJ2-7; V: TRBV7-8; size: many; D: TRBD1; DNA: TGTGCCAGCAGCTTAGCCGGGACAGCCTACGAGCAGTACTTC; CDR3: CASSLAGTAYEQYF
J: TRBJ2-4; V: TRBV10-1; size: few; D: -; DNA: TGCGCCAGCAGGGGATCCCCCAAAAACATTCAGTACTTC; CDR3: CASRGSPKNIQYF
J: TRBJ2-7; V: TRBV7-2; size: -; D: TRBD2; DNA: TGTGCCAGCAGCTTCGGACTAGCGGGAGTCTACGAGCAGTACTTC; CDR3: CASSFGLAGVYEQYF
J: TRBJ2-3; V: TRBV29-1; size: many; D: -; DNA: TGCAGCGTTGGTAAAAACAGAGGCACAGATACGCAGTATTTT; CDR3: CSVGKNRGTDTQYF
J: TRBJ2-7; V: TRBV29-1; size: many; D: -; DNA: TGCAGCGTGGAAACTACATACGAGCAGTACTTC; CDR3: CSVETTYEQYF
J: TRBJ1-1; V: TRBV29-1; size: -; D: -; DNA: TGCAGCGTTAGGAGGGACACTGAAGCTTTCTTT; CDR3: CSVRRDTEAFF
J: TRBJ2-7; V: TRBV7-2; size: -; D: -; DNA: TGTGCCAGCAGCTTGGTGCTGTCCGAGCAGTACTTC; CDR3: CASSLVLSEQYF
J: TRBJ1-1; V: TRBV6-1; size: few; D: -; DNA: TGTGCCAGCGGTGCGGATATTGAAGCTTTCTTT; CDR3: CASGADIEAFF
J: TRBJ2-3; V: TRBV12-3/TRBV12-4; size: -; D: -; DNA: TGTGCCAGCAGTTTTCGATCGGGGGCTGGAGATACGCAGTATTTT; CDR3: CASSFRSGAGDTQYF
J: TRBJ1-2; V: TRBV27; size: few; D: -; DNA: TGTGCCAGCAGTTTTTCCGACAAAGATGGCTACACCTTC; CDR3: CASSFSDKDGYTF
J: TRBJ2-3; V: TRBV7-2; size: -; D: -; DNA: TGTGCCAGCAGCCAAGGGGGGGTGGCGAATACGCAGTATTTT; CDR3: CASSQGGVANTQYF
J: TRBJ2-1; V: TRBV20-1; size: few; D: TRBD1; DNA: TGCAGTGCTCGGCTAGGGACAGGGGATGTATGGCAGTTCTTC; CDR3: CSARLGTGDVWQFF
J: TRBJ2-1; V: TRBV29-1; size: few; D: -; DNA: TGCAGCGTTGAATCCCCCAGACCGAGCTCCTACAATGAGCAGTTCTTC; CDR3: CSVESPRPSSYNEQFF
J: TRBJ2-7; V: TRBV20-1; size: -; D: TRBD2; DNA: TGCAGTGCCAGGCTAGCGGGAGACGAGCAGTACTTC; CDR3: CSARLAGDEQYF
J: TRBJ2-2; V: TRBV10-3; size: -; D: TRBD1; DNA: TGTGCCATCAAAGGGACAGGGGACACCGGGGAGCTGTTTTTT; CDR3: CAIKGTGDTGELFF
J: TRBJ2-1; V: TRBV29-1; size: many; D: -; DNA: TGCAGCACCCTGGACAATCTTGGGAATGAGCAGTTCTTC; CDR3: CSTLDNLGNEQFF
J: TRBJ1-2; V: TRBV7-9; size: few; D: TRBD1; DNA: TGTGCCAGCAGCCTCGGGACAGGGGTTTATGGCTACACCTTC; CDR3: CASSLGTGVYGYTF
J: TRBJ2-3; V: TRBV5-4; size: few; D: -; DNA: TGTGCCAGCAGCTTGGGGCAGAGAAGGGTCACAGATACGCAGTATTTT; CDR3: CASSLGQRRVTDTQYF
J: TRBJ1-2; V: TRBV20-1; size: few; D: -; DNA: TGCAGTGCTACCTACAGGAACTATGGCTACACCTTC; CDR3: CSATYRNYGYTF
J: TRBJ2-5; V: TRBV18; size: -; D: -; DNA: TGTGCCAGCTCACCTGCGTGGGGGCCAGAGACCCAGTACTTC; CDR3: CASSPAWGPETQYF
J: TRBJ2-3; V: TRBV20-1; size: many; D: -; DNA: TGCAGTGCAGGGGGGAGCACAGATACGCAGTATTTT; CDR3: CSAGGSTDTQYF
J: TRBJ2-1; V: TRBV10-3; size: many; D: -; DNA: TGTGCCATCAGGTATAGCGATGTCTACAATGAGCAGTTCTTC; CDR3: CAIRYSDVYNEQFF
J: TRBJ2-7; V: TRBV5-1; size: few; D: TRBD1; DNA: TGCGCCAGCAGCTTGGGACAGGGGTCCTCCTACGAGCAGTACTTC; CDR3: CASSLGQGSSYEQYF
J: TRBJ1-4; V: TRBV7-2; size: few; D: -; DNA: TGTGCCAGCAGCTTAAGGAGGGGTGAAAAACTGTTTTTT; CDR3: CASSLRRGEKLFF
J: TRBJ2-3; V: TRBV20-1; size: -; D: TRBD2; DNA: TGCAGTGCTAGAGATACCGGACTAGCGGCTACCACAGATACGCAGTATTTT; CDR3: CSARDTGLAATTDTQYF
J: TRBJ2-5; V: TRBV13; size: few; D: -; DNA: TGTGCCAGCAGCTTAGAGGTCCGCGGGTTGAACTTC; CDR3: CASSLEVRGLNF
J: TRBJ1-3; V: TRBV12-3/TRBV12-4; size: many; D: -; DNA: TGTGCCAGCAGTTTTCCGGGTACTCACACCATATATTTT; CDR3: CASSFPGTHTIYF
J: TRBJ2-2; V: TRBV6-5; size: many; D: -; DNA: TGTGCCAGCAGTGTATTGGGGGAGCTGTTTTTT; CDR3: CASSVLGELFF
J: TRBJ2-4; V: TRBV3-1; size: few; D: TRBD1; DNA: TGTGCCAGCAGCCTTGGGACAGTAGCCAAAAACATTCAGTACTTC; CDR3: CASSLGTVAKNIQYF
J: TRBJ1-1; V: TRBV7-2; size: -; D: -; DNA: TGTGCCAGCAGCTCCTCACTGGGGGCTTTCTTT; CDR3: CASSSSLGAFF
J: TRBJ2-3; V: TRBV29-1; size: -; D: -; DNA: TGCAGCGTCCGAGACTTAGAGGCAGATACGCAGTATTTT; CDR3: CSVRDLEADTQYF
J: TRBJ2-7; V: TRBV29-1; size: -; D: -; DNA: TGCAGCGTGGGAGGGGGGGGTTACGAGCAGTACTTC; CDR3: CSVGGGGYEQYF